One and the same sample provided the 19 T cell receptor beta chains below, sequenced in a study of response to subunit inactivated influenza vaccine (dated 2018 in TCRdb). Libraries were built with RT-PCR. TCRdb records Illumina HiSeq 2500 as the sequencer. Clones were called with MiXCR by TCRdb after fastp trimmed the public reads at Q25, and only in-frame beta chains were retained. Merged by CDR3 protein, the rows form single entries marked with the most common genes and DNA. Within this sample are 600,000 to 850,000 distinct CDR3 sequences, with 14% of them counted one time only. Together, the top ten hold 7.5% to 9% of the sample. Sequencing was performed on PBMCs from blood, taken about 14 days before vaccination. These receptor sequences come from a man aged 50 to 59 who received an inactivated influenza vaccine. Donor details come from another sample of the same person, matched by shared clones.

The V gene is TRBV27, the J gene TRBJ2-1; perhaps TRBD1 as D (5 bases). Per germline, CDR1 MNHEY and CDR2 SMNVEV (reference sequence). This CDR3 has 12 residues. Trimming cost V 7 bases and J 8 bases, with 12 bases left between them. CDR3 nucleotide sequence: TGTGCCAGCATGGGCAGGGTGGATGAGCAGTTCTTC. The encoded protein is CASMGRVDEQFF.

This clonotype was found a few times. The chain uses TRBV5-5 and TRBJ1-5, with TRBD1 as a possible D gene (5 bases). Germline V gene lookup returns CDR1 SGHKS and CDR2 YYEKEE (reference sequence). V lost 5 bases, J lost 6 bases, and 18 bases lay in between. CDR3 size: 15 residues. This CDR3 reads CASSSGTFGGQPQHF. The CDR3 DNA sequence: TGTGCCAGCAGTTCAGGGACCTTCGGGGGTCAGCCCCAGCATTTT.

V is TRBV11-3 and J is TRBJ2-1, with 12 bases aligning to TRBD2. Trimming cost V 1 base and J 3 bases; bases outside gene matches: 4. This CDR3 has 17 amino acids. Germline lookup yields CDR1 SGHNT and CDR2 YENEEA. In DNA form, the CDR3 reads TGTGCCAGCAGCTTAGGGACTAGCGGGACCCTCTACAATGAGCAGTTCTTC. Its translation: CASSLGTSGTLYNEQFF.

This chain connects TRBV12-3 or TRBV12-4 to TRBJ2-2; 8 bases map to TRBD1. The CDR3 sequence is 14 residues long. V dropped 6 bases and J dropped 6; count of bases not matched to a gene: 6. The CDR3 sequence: CASRRSTGAGELFF. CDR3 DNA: TGTGCCAGCAGGCGGTCGACAGGGGCCGGGGAGCTGTTTTTT.

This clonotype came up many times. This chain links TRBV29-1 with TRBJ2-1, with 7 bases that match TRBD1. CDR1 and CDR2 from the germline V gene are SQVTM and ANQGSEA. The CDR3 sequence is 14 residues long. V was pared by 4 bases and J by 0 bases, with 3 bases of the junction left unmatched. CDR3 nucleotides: TGCAGCGTTGTGACAGGGAGCTCCTACAATGAGCAGTTCTTC. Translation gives CSVVTGSSYNEQFF.

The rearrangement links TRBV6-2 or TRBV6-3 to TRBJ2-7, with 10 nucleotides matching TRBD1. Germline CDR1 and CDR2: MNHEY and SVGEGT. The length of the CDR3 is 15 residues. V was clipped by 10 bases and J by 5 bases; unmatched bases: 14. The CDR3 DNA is TGTGCCACCTCCCGCCCGGGACAGGGGAACCACGAGCAGTACTTC. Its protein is CATSRPGQGNHEQYF.

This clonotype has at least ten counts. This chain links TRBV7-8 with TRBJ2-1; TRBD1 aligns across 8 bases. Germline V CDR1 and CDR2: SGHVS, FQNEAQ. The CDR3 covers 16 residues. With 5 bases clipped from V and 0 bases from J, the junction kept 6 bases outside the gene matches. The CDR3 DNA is TGTGCCAGCAGCCTACAGGGGGATAGCTCCTACAATGAGCAGTTCTTC. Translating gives CASSLQGDSSYNEQFF. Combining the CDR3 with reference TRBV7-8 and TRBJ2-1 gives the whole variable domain GAGVSQSPRYKVAKRGQDVALRCDPISGHVSLFWYQQALGQGPEFLTYFQNEAQLDKSGLPSDRFFAERPEGSVSTLKIQRTQQEDSAVYLCASSLQGDSSYNEQFFGPGTRLTVL.

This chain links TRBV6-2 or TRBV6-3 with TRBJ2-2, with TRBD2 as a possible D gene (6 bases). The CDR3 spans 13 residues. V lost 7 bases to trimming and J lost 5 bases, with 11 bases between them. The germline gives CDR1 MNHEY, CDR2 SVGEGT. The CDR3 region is CASKASETGELFF. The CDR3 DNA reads TGTGCCAGCAAGGCTAGCGAGACCGGGGAGCTGTTTTTT.

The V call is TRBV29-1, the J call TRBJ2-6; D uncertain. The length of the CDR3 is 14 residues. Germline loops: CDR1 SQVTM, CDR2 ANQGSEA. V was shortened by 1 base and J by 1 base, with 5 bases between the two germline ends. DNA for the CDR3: TGCAGCGTTGAAGTGGGATCTGGGGCCAACGTCCTGACTTTC. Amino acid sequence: CSVEVGSGANVLTF.

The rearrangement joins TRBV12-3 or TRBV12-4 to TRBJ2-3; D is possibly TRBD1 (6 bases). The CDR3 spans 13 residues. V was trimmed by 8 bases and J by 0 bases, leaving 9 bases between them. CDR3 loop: CASVQGSTDTQYF. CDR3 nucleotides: TGTGCCAGCGTGCAGGGGAGCACAGATACGCAGTATTTT.

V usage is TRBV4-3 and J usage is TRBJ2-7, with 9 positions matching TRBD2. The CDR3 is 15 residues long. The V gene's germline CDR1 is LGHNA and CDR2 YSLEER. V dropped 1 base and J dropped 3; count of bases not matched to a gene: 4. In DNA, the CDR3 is TGCGCCAGCAGCCAAGCCCTAGCGGGGAACTACGAGCAGTACTTC. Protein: CASSQALAGNYEQYF.

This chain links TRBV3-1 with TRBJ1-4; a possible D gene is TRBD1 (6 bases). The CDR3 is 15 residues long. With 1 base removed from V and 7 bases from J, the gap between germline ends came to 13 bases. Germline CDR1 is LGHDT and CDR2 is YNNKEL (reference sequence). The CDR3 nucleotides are TGTGCCAGCAGCCAAGGGGCAGGGGATGGTGAAAAACTGTTTTTT. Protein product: CASSQGAGDGEKLFF.

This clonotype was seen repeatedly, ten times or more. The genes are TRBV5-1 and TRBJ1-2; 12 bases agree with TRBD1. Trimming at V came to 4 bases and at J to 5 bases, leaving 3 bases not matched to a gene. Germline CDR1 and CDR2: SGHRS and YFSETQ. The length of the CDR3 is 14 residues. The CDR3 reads CASSPGQGAYGYTF. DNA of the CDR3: TGCGCCAGCAGCCCGGGACAGGGGGCTTATGGCTACACCTTC.

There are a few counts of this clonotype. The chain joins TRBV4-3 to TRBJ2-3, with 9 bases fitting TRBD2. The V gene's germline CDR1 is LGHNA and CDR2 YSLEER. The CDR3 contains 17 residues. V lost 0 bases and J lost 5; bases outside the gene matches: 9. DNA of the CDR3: TGCGCCAGCAGCCAAGATAAGCTAGCGGGGAACGGAGATACGCAGTATTTT. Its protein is CASSQDKLAGNGDTQYF.

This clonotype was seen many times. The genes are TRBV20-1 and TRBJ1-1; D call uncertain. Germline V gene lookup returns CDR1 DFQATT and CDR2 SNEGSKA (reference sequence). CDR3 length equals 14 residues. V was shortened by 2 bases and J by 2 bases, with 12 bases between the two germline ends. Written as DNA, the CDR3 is TGCAGTGCTAGACAAGCCCGGGCCAACACTGAAGCTTTCTTT. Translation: CSARQARANTEAFF.

For the CDR3, the DNA is TGTGCCAGCAAGATGACAGGGTACTCCTACGAGCAGTACTTC. It yields the protein CASKMTGYSYEQYF. V usage is TRBV2 and J usage is TRBJ2-7; 7 bases map to TRBD1. The germline V gene has CDR1 SNHLY and CDR2 FYNNEI. The CDR3 extends over 14 amino acids. With V trimmed by 7 bases and J by 0 bases, 6 bases remained unmatched.

The CDR3 here is CASSYQGQGRSALHF. In nucleotides, the CDR3 is TGTGCCAGCAGTTACCAGGGACAGGGTCGATCGGCCCTCCACTTT. J is TRBJ1-6 and V is TRBV6-2 or TRBV6-3; 9 bases are shared with TRBD1. The germline V gene has CDR1 MNHEY and CDR2 SVGEGT. V shed 2 bases and J 14 bases; nucleotides not matched to a gene: 10. There are 15 residues in the CDR3.

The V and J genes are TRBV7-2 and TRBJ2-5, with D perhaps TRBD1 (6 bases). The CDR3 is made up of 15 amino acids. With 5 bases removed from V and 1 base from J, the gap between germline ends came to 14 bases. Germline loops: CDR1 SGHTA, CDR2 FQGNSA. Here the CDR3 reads CASSPRDNFQETQYF. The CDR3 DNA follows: TGTGCCAGCAGCCCCCGGGACAACTTCCAAGAGACCCAGTACTTC.

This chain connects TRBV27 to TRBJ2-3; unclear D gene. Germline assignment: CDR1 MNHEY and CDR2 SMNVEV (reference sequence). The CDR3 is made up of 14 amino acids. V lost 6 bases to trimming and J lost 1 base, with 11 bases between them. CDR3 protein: CASSAYRRTDTQYF. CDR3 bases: TGTGCCAGCAGCGCTTACCGCCGCACAGATACGCAGTATTTT.